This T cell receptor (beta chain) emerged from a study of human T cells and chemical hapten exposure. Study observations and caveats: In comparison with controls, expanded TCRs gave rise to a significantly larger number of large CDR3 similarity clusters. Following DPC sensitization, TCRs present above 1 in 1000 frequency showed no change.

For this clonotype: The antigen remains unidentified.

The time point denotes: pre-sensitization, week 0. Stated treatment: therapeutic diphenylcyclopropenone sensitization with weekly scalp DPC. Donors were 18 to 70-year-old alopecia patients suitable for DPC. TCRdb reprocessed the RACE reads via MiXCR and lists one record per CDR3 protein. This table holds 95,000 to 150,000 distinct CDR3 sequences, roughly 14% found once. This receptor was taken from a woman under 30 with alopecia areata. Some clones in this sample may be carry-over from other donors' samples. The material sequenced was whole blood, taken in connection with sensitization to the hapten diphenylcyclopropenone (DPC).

CDR3 nucleotide sequence: TGCAGCGTTGACGCGGACGGGGGGAACTATGGCTACACCTTC. Translating it yields CSVDADGGNYGYTF. The gene calls are TRBV29-1 and TRBJ1-2; tentatively, D is TRBD1 (5 bases). The CDR3 spans 14 residues. The germline V and J ends were trimmed by 3 bases and 2 bases, with 13 bases remaining between them. Per germline, CDR1 SQVTM and CDR2 ANQGSEA.